A single sample gave rise to the 14 T cell receptor beta chains below, sequenced in a study of immune cell composition in non-small cell lung cancer. Normal lung was sampled as far from the tumour as possible, at least 3 cm. This table comes from immunoSEQ multiplex PCR, and its TCRdb copy is limited to in-frame clones, with some not included. The repertoire consists of thousands of clones, with 67% occurring once and the leading ten covering roughly 10%. The sample was non-adjacent lung tissue. All receptors derive from a human donor with non-small cell lung cancer.

This rearrangement joins TRBV6-5 to TRBJ1-4, with D possibly matching TRBD1 (5 bases). This CDR3 has 15 residues. The germline V gene encodes CDR1 MNHEY and CDR2 SVGAGI. Trimming stripped 6 bases from V and 0 bases from J, with 11 bases between. The CDR3 region has the DNA TGTGCCAGCAGGTTTGACAGTGCAACTAATGAAAAACTGTTTTTT. Protein: CASRFDSATNEKLFF.

This clone was recorded a few times. The rearrangement links TRBV27 to TRBJ2-3, with 9 positions matching TRBD2. CDR1 and CDR2 (germline): MNHEY, SMNVEV (reference sequence). The CDR3 runs 17 residues. V gave up 7 bases and J gave up 0 bases; unmatched junction bases: 11. The CDR3 coding sequence is TGTGCCAGCAAGCTTGCGGGAGGGAGGACTAGCACAGATACGCAGTATTTT. It encodes CASKLAGGRTSTDTQYF.

This sequence joins TRBV5-6 and TRBJ2-3; D is undetermined. The V end lost 2 bases, the J end lost 2 bases, and 9 bases lay between the germline ends. The CDR3 consists of 14 residues. The germline gives CDR1 SGHDT, CDR2 YYEEEE. The CDR3 DNA follows: TGTGCCAGCAGCTTACTCAGACACACAGATACGCAGTATTTT. Translating gives CASSLLRHTDTQYF.

This clone came up a few times. The V call is TRBV6-1, the J call TRBJ2-7; TRBD2 matches 8 bases. The CDR3 spans 12 residues. The ends lost 1 base at V and 12 bases at J; junction bases unmatched: 5. Germline V gene data show CDR1 as MNHNS and CDR2 as SASEGT. The chain's CDR3 is CASSEVGGRRYF. For the CDR3, the DNA is TGTGCCAGCAGTGAAGTGGGCGGGAGGCGGTACTTC.

The rearrangement links TRBV29-1 to TRBJ2-1, with 7 bases lining up with TRBD1. The CDR3 sequence is 9 residues long. Germline V gives CDR1 SQVTM, CDR2 ANQGSEA. Trimming removed 6 bases from V and 11 bases from J; junction bases left unmatched: 1. The CDR3 protein is CSVDRQQFF. The CDR3 DNA reads TGCAGCGTGGACAGGCAGCAGTTCTTC.

The V call is TRBV5-1, the J call TRBJ2-7; 15 nucleotides agree with TRBD2. In germline, CDR1 is SGHRS, CDR2 YFSETQ. The junction had 5 bases not matched to a gene; V was cut back by 4 bases and J by 3 bases. The CDR3 sequence is 16 residues long. The CDR3 protein is CASSLGTSGRSYEQYF. The CDR3 nucleotides are TGCGCCAGCAGCCTAGGGACTAGCGGGAGGAGCTACGAGCAGTACTTC.

This clone appeared once. The chain is built from TRBV4-3 and TRBJ2-2; TRBD2 agrees at 8 bases. Germline-derived CDR1 and CDR2 are LGHNA and YSLEER. The V gene end was trimmed by 0 bases and the J gene end by 1 base; junction bases not matched to a gene: 13. The length of the CDR3 is 20 residues. CDR3 in DNA: TGCGCCAGCAGCCAAGATCTCCTAGCGGGCCAAGGGGGGAACACCGGGGAGCTGTTTTTT. Amino acid sequence: CASSQDLLAGQGGNTGELFF.

The genes are TRBV15 and TRBJ2-1; 9 bases agree with TRBD2. J gave up 6 bases and V 0 bases, and 9 bases lay outside the gene matches. The length of the CDR3 is 17 residues. CDR1 is LNHNV, CDR2 YYDKDF, per germline (reference sequence). The CDR3 sequence: CATSRDRGGRAGNEQFF. The CDR3 DNA reads as TGTGCCACCAGCAGAGATCGGGGCGGGAGGGCCGGCAATGAGCAGTTCTTC.

This sequence joins TRBV29-1 and TRBJ2-7, with D maybe TRBD2 (6 bases). This CDR3 comprises 14 residues. Germline V lookup: CDR1 SQVTM, CDR2 ANQGSEA. V was pared by 7 bases and J by 0 bases, with 16 bases between. In DNA form, the CDR3 reads TGCAGCGGGGCGGTCGGGGGTTCCTCCTACGAGCAGTACTTC. This encodes CSGAVGGSSYEQYF.

The chain is built from TRBV27 and TRBJ2-5, with D maybe TRBD1 (5 bases). From germline, CDR1 is MNHEY and CDR2 SMNVEV (reference sequence). The CDR3 length is 16 residues. V was pared by 6 bases and J by 4 bases, with 21 bases between. CDR3 amino acids: CASSLLGPPVGETQYF. For the CDR3, the DNA is TGTGCCAGCAGCCTACTGGGGCCGCCGGTCGGAGAGACCCAGTACTTC.

This clone showed up just once. The chain links TRBV15 to TRBJ1-4, with 12 positions matching TRBD1. V dropped 1 base and J dropped 8; count of bases not matched to a gene: 8. Germline values: CDR1 LNHNV, CDR2 YYDKDF (reference sequence). This CDR3 comprises 17 residues. CDR3 sequence: CATSRGDRGPGREKLFF. The CDR3 DNA sequence: TGTGCCACCAGCAGAGGGGACAGGGGGCCTGGGAGAGAAAAACTGTTTTTT.

The chain is built from TRBV10-3 and TRBJ1-3, with D perhaps TRBD1 (5 bases). The germline V and J ends were trimmed by 10 bases and 3 bases, with 7 bases remaining between them. This CDR3 contains 11 residues. The germline V gene has CDR1 ENHRY and CDR2 SYGVKD. The CDR3 protein is CATQGGNTIYF. The CDR3 coding sequence is TGTGCCACCCAGGGTGGAAACACCATATATTTT.

The V and J genes are TRBV5-5 and TRBJ2-6; D remains unclear. The germline V gene has CDR1 SGHKS and CDR2 YYEKEE (reference sequence). V was trimmed by 3 bases and J by 0 bases, leaving 4 bases between them. The CDR3 consists of 14 residues. CDR3 in DNA: TGTGCCAGCAGCTCGTACTCTGGGGCCAACGTCCTGACTTTC. Its protein is CASSSYSGANVLTF. Together with reference TRBV5-5 and TRBJ2-6, the CDR3 gives the full variable domain: DAGVTQSPTHLIKTRGQQVTLRCSPISGHKSVSWYQQVLGQGPQFIFQYYEKEERGRGNFPDRFSARQFPNYSSELNVNALLLGDSALYLCASSSYSGANVLTFGAGSRLTVL.

This clone was seen more than once but under ten times. The chain is built from TRBV6-1 and TRBJ1-5; 7 bases match TRBD1. Per the germline V gene, CDR1 is MNHNS and CDR2 is SASEGT. The J segment lost 6 bases and the V segment lost 1 base, leaving 6 bases of the junction unmatched. This CDR3 has 15 amino acids. Here the CDR3 reads CASSEGSGGGQPQHF. Here the CDR3 DNA reads TGTGCCAGCAGTGAAGGTTCAGGGGGTGGTCAGCCCCAGCATTTT.